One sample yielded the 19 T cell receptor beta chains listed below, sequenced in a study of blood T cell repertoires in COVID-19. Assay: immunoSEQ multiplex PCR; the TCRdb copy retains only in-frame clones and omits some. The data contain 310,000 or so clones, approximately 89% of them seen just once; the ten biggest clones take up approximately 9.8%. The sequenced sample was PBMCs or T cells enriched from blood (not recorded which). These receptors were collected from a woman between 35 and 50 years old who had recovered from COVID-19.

CDR3 DNA sequence: TGTGCCAGCAGCTTAGCGGTAAACTCCGACAGGGGCGCTGGAAACACCATATATTTT. Translating it yields CASSLAVNSDRGAGNTIYF. The chain links TRBV7-2 to TRBJ1-3; the match to TRBD1 covers 8 bases. Looked up from germline, CDR1 is SGHTA and CDR2 is FQGNSA. V trimming: 0 bases; J trimming: 2 bases; junction bases outside the gene matches: 12. CDR3 length: 19 residues.

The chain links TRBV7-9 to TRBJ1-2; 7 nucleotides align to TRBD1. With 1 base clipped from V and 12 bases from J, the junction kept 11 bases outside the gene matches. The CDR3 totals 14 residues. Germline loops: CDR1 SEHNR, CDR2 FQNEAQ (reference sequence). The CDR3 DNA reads TGTGCCAGCAGCTTAGGTTCCGGGACAGTCGGCGACACCTTC. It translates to CASSLGSGTVGDTF.

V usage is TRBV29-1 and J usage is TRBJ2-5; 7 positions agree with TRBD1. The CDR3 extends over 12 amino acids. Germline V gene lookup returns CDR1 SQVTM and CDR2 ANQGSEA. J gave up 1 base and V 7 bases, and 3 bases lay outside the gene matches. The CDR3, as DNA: TGCAGCGCCAACAGGGGCCAAGAGACCCAGTACTTC. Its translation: CSANRGQETQYF.

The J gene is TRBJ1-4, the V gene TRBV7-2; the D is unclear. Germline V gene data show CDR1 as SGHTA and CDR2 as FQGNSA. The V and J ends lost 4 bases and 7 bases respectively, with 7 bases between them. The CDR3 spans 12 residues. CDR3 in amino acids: CASSYRGEKLFF. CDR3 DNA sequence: TGTGCCAGCAGCTACCGGGGTGAAAAACTGTTTTTT.

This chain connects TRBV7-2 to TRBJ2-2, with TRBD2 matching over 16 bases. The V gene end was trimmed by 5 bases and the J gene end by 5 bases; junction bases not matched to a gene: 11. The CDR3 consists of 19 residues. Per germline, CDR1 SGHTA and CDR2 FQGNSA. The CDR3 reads CASSISPGLAGGPTGELFF. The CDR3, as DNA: TGTGCCAGCAGCATATCTCCGGGACTAGCGGGAGGGCCAACCGGGGAGCTGTTTTTT.

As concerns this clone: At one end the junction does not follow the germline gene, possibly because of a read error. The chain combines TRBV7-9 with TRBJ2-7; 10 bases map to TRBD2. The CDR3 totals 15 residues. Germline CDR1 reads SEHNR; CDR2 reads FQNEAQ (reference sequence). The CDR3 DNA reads TGTGCCAGCAGCGTAGCGGGGGGTCCCTCCTACGAGCAGTACTTC. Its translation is CASSVAGGPSYEQYF.

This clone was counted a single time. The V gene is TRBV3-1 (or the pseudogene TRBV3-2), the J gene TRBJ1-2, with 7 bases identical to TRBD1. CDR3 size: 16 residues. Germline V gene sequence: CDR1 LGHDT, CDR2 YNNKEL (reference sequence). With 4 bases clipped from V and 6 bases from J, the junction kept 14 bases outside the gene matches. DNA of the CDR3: TGTGCCAGCAGCCCTTCGGGACGACAGGGACGAAATGGCTACACCTTC. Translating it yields CASSPSGRQGRNGYTF.

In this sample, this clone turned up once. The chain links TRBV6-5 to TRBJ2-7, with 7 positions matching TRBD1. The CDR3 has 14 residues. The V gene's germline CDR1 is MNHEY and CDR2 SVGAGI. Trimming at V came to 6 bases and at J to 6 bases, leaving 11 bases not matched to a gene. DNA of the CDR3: TGTGCCAGCAGACTCCAGGGGGTCCGCGGCGAGCAGTACTTC. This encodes CASRLQGVRGEQYF.

For the CDR3, the DNA is TGTGCCAGCAGTTCTAGGGAGTATCAGCCCCAGCATTTT. Translating gives CASSSREYQPQHF. The rearrangement links TRBV6-5 to TRBJ1-5, with unresolved D. Looked up from germline, CDR1 is MNHEY and CDR2 is SVGAGI. Trimming took off 4 bases at V and 5 bases at J, with 9 bases between the two ends. The CDR3 extends over 13 amino acids.

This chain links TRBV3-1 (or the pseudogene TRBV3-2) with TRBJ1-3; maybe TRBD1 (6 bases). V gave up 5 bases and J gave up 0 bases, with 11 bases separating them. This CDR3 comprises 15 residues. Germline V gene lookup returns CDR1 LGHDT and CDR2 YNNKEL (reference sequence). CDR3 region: CASSTDRSSGNTIYF. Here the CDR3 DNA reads TGTGCCAGCAGCACGGACAGAAGCTCTGGAAACACCATATATTTT.

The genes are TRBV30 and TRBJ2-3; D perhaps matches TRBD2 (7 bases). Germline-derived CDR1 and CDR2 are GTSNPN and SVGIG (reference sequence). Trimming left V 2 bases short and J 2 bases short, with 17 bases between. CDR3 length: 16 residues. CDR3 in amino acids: CAWSHALRGPTDTQYF. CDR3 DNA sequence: TGTGCCTGGAGTCACGCCTTGCGGGGGCCCACAGATACGCAGTATTTT.

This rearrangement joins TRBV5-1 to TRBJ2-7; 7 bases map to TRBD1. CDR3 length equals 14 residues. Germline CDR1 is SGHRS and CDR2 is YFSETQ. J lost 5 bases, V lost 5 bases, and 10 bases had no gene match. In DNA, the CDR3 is TGCGCCAGCAGTGGGTCAGGGGGTCCCCACGAGCAGTACTTC. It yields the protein CASSGSGGPHEQYF.

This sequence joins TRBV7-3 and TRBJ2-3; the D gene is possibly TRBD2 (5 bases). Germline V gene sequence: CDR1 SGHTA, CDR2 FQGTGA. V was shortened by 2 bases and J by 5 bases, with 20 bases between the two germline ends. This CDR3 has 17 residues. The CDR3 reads CASSLLLVGEGQDTQYF. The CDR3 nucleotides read TGTGCCAGCAGCTTATTACTCGTGGGAGAGGGCCAAGATACGCAGTATTTT.

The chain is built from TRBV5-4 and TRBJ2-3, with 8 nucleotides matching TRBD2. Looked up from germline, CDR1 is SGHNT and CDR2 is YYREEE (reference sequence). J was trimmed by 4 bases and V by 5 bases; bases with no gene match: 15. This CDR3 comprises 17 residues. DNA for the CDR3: TGTGCCAGCAGTCTTGGGGAGCGGGAGCCAGCACCAGATACGCAGTATTTT. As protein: CASSLGEREPAPDTQYF.

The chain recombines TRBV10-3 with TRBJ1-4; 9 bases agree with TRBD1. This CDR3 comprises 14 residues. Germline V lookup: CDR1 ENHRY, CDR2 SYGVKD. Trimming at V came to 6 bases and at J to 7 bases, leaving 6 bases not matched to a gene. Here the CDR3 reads CAISRTGEPEKLFF. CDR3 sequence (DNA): TGTGCCATCAGCCGGACAGGGGAGCCTGAAAAACTGTTTTTT.

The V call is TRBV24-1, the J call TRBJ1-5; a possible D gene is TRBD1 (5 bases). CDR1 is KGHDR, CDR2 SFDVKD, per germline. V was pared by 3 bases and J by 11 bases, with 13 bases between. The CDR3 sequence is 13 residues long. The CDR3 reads CATSDHGGKAQHF. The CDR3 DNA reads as TGTGCCACCAGTGATCATGGGGGGAAAGCCCAGCATTTT.

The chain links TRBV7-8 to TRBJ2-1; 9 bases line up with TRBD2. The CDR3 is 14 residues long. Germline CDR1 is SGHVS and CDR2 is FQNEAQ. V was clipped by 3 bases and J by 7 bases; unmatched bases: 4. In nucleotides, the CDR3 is TGTGCCAGCAGCTTCGGGACTAGCCCAAATGAGCAGTTCTTC. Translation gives CASSFGTSPNEQFF.

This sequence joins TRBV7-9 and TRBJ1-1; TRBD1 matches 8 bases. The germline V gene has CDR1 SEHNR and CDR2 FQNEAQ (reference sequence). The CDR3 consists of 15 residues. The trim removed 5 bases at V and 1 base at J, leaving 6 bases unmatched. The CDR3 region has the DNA TGTGCCAGCAGCGCCCACAGGGGGAGGAACACTGAAGCTTTCTTT. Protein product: CASSAHRGRNTEAFF. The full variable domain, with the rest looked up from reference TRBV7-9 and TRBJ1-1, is DTGVSQNPRHKITKRGQNVTFRCDPISEHNRLYWYRQTLGQGPEFLTYFQNEAQLEKSRLLSDRFSAERPKGSFSTLEIQRTEQGDSAMYLCASSAHRGRNTEAFFGQGTRLTVV.

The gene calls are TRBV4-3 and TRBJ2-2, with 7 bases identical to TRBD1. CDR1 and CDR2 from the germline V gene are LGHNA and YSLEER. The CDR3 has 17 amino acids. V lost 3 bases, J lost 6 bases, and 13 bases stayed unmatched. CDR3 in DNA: TGCGCCAGCAGCCATCCAAGACAGGGCATGGTGCCCGGGGAGCTGTTTTTT. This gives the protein CASSHPRQGMVPGELFF.